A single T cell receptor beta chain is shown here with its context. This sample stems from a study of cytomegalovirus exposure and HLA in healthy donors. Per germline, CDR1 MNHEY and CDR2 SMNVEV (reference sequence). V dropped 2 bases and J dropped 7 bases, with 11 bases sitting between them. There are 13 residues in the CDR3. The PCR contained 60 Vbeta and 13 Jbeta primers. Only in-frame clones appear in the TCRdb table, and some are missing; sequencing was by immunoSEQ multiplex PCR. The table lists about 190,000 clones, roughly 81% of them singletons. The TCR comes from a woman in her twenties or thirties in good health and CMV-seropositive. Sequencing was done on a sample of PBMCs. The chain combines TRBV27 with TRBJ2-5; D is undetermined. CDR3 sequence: CASSLGPFGTQYF. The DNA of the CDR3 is TGTGCCAGCAGTTTAGGCCCTTTTGGGACCCAGTACTTC.